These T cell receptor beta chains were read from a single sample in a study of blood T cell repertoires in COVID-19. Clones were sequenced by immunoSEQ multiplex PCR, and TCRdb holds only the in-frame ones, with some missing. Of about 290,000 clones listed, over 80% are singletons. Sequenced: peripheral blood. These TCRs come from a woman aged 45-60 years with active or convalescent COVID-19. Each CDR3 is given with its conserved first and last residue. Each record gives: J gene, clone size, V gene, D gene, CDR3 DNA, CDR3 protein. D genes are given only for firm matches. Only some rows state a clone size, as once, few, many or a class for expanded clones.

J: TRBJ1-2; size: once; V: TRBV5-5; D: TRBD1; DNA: TGTGCCAGCAGCTCCCTGCCCCGACAGGGGGCTAAAGTGACCTATGGCTACACCTTC; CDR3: CASSSLPRQGAKVTYGYTF
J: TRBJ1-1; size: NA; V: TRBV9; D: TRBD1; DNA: TGTGCCAGCAGCGTAGGGGACAGATTGAACACTGAAGCTTTCTTT; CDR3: CASSVGDRLNTEAFF
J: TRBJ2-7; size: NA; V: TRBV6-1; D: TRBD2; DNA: TGTGCCAGCAGTGGCGGACTAGCGGCTAGACACGGTTCCTACGAGCAGTACTTC; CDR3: CASSGGLAARHGSYEQYF
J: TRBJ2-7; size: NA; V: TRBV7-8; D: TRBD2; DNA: TGTGCCAGCAGCTTAGGACGCCTAGCGGGCTACGAGCAGTACTTC; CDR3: CASSLGRLAGYEQYF
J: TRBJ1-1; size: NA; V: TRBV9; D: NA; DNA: TGTGCCAGCAGCGCGACGACAGGAACTAACACTGAAGCTTTCTTT; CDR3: CASSATTGTNTEAFF
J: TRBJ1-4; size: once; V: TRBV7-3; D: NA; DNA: TGTGCCAGCAGCCTAGGTCCCGGTGAAAAACTGTTTTTT; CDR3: CASSLGPGEKLFF
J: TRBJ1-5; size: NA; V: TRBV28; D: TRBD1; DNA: TGTGCCAGCACCCCAAGGGGGCGGGGCCAGCCCCAGCATTTT; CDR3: CASTPRGRGQPQHF
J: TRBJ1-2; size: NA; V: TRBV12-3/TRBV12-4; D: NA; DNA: TGTGCCAGCAGTTTCGAGGGTTCCTATGGCTACACCTTC; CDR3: CASSFEGSYGYTF
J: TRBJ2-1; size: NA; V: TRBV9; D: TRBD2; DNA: TGTGCCAGCAGCTCAGGGGCGGGAGGGCCCTCCGTCGGTAGGTTCTTC; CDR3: CASSSGAGGPSVGRFF
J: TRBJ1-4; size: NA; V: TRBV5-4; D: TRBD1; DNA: TGTGCCAGCAGCTCACAATTAGGGACAGGGAGAGAAAAACTGTTTTTT; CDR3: CASSSQLGTGREKLFF
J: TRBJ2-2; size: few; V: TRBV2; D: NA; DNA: TGTGCCAGCAGTGACATAGACACCGGGGAGCTGTTTTTT; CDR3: CASSDIDTGELFF
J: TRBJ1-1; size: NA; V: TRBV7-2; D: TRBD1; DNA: TGTGCCAGCAGCTTAACCTTCGGGACAGTGAACACTGAAGCTTTCTTT; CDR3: CASSLTFGTVNTEAFF
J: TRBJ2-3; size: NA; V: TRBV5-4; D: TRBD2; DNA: TGTGCCAGCAGCCCCGGACTAGCGGACACAGATACGCAGTATTTT; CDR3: CASSPGLADTDTQYF
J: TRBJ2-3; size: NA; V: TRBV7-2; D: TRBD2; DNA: TGTGCCAGCAGCTTAGGGAGCGGGAGAGGGTTCAGTGTGCAGTATTTT; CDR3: CASSLGSGRGFSVQYF
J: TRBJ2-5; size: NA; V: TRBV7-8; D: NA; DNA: TGTGCCAGCAGCTTCCCAGCGCGCCAAGAGACCCAGTACTTC; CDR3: CASSFPARQETQYF
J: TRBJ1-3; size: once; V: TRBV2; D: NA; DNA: TGTGCCAGCAGGCAGGATTCTGGAAACACCATATATTTT; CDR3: CASRQDSGNTIYF
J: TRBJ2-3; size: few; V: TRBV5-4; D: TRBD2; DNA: TGTGCCAGCAGCGAGGGTCCGGGACTAGGAGACACAGATACGCAGTATTTT; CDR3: CASSEGPGLGDTDTQYF
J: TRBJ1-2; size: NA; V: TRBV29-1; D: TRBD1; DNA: TGCAGCGGCGACAGGGCGGATGCTCATGGCTACACCTTC; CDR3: CSGDRADAHGYTF
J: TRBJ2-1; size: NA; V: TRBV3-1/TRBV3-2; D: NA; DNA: TGTGCCAGCAGCCCAGCGGGTGGTGGGTTAGGTGAGCAGTTCTTC; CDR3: CASSPAGGGLGEQFF
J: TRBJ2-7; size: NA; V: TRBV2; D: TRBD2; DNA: TGTGCCAGCAGGGAATTAGCGGGAGCCTACGAGCAGTACTTC; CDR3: CASRELAGAYEQYF
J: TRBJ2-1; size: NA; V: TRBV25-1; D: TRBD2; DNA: TGTGCCAGCAGTGGCACCCCAGCGGGAGTGGAGTTCTTC; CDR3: CASSGTPAGVEFF
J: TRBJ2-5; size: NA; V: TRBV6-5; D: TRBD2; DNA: TGTGCCAGCAGCGTAAGCGGGAAAGAGACCCAGTACTTC; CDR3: CASSVSGKETQYF
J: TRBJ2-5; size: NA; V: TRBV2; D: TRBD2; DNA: TGTGCCAGCAGGCCGGGACTAGCGGGAGTAGAGACCCAGTACTTC; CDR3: CASRPGLAGVETQYF
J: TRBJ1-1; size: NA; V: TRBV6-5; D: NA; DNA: TGTGCCAGCAGAGGAGTTCGGACTGAAGCTTTCTTT; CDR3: CASRGVRTEAFF
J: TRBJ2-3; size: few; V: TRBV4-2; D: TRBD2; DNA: TGTGCCAGCAGCCCTGCGGGGGGAGGCACAGATACGCAGTATTTT; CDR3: CASSPAGGGTDTQYF